The clone carrying this T cell receptor beta chain has only a few counts. Its antigen is currently unknown. TCR sequencing used cDNA made by reverse transcription of extracted RNA. Assay used: immunoSEQ multiplex PCR; TCRdb lists only in-frame clones, some missing. This table has fewer than 100,000 clones, over 40% appearing once. This sample is drawn from a study of CD8+ T cells in alopecia areata. Whole-study results and caveats: Possibly because of HLA-related factors, TCR sharing was less clear across patients than in mice. Scalp specimens additionally yield sequences from normal skin's resident alphabeta T cells.

From germline, CDR1 is SQVTM and CDR2 ANQGSEA. V was trimmed by 4 bases and J by 1 base, leaving 10 bases between them. The CDR3 length is 13 residues. Sorting of PBMCs yielded the CD4+ and CD8+ T cells. The source of this sequence is a human donor with alopecia areata. Specimen: CD4+ T cells sorted from blood. V gene TRBV29-1 combines with J gene TRBJ1-1; D remains unclear. CDR3 DNA: TGCAGCGTTGTAGGGCAGCAGAACACTGAAGCTTTCTTT. Its translation: CSVVGQQNTEAFF.